The table lists the clone carrying this TCR beta chain with a few counts. The antigen is undetermined. This sample is drawn from a study of CD8 T cells in ankylosing spondylitis. Study results and limitations: About 8 highly homologous variants made up a TCR beta motif that seemed to typify ankylosing spondylitis blood.

The germline CDR1 and CDR2 sequences are SGHTS and YDEGEE. V was shortened by 2 bases and J by 6 bases, with 19 bases between the two germline ends. The CDR3 runs 16 residues. TCRdb re-called the 5' RACE reads with MiXCR, one entry per CDR3 protein. This sample has roughly 400,000 distinct CDR3 sequences, with approximately 20% found just once. This clonotype was sampled from a male donor with ankylosing spondylitis. This sequence joins TRBV5-8 and TRBJ2-3; D might be TRBD2 (6 bases). The sequenced material came from blood, either unsorted or a sorted T cell fraction (not recorded which). The CDR3 loop reads CASSFSVDGTWDTQYF. The CDR3 DNA reads as TGTGCCAGCAGCTTTTCTGTGGACGGGACTTGGGATACGCAGTATTTT.